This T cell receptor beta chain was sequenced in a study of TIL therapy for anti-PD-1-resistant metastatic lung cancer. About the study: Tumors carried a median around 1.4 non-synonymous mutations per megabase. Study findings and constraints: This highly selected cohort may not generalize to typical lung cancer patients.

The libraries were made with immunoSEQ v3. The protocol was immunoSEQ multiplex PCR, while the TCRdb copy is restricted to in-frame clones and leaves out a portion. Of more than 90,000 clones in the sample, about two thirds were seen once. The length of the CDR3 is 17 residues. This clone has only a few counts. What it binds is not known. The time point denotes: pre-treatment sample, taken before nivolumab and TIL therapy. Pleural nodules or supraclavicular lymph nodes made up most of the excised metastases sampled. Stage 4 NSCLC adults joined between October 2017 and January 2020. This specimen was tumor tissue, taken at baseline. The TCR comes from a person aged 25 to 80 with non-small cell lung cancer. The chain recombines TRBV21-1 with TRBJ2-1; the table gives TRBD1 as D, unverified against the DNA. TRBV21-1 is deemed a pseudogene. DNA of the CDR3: TGTGCCAGCAGCAAAGGAGGACAGGGGGGCTCCTACAATGAGCAGTTCTTC. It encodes CASSKGGQGGSYNEQFF.